The 23 T cell receptor beta chains below come from one sample, sequenced in a study of blood T cell repertoires in COVID-19. Assay used: immunoSEQ multiplex PCR; TCRdb lists only in-frame clones, some missing. This table has around 300,000 clones, about nine tenths appearing once. Sequencing was done on a sample of peripheral blood. The receptor source for this set is a man aged 50 to 59 with active or convalescent COVID-19.

The gene calls are TRBV3-1 (or the pseudogene TRBV3-2) and TRBJ2-1; perhaps TRBD2 as D (6 bases). There are 16 residues in the CDR3. Germline V gene data show CDR1 as LGHDT and CDR2 as YNNKEL (reference sequence). The germline V and J ends were trimmed by 5 bases and 0 bases, with 14 bases remaining between them. CDR3 loop: CASSELPGSSYNEQFF. The CDR3 DNA sequence: TGTGCCAGCAGCGAGCTCCCCGGGAGCTCCTACAATGAGCAGTTCTTC.

The chain employs TRBV2 and TRBJ1-1; D is uncertain. The germline V gene encodes CDR1 SNHLY and CDR2 FYNNEI. The V gene lost 2 bases and the J gene lost 3 bases, with 7 bases spanning the gap. The CDR3 extends over 13 amino acids. The CDR3 protein is CASSELQDTEAFF. The DNA of the CDR3 is TGTGCCAGCAGTGAACTCCAGGACACTGAAGCTTTCTTT. Based on the CDR3 plus reference TRBV2 and TRBJ1-1, the full variable domain is EPEVTQTPSHQVTQMGQEVILRCVPISNHLYFYWYRQILGQKVEFLVSFYNNEISEKSEIFDDQFSVERPDGSNFTLKIRSTKLEDSAMYFCASSELQDTEAFFGQGTRLTVV.

The rearrangement uses TRBV13 and TRBJ1-1, with unresolved D. Germline lookup yields CDR1 PRHDT and CDR2 FYEKMQ (reference sequence). The V gene lost 8 bases and the J gene lost 4 bases, with 23 bases spanning the gap. The CDR3 spans 16 residues. CDR3 in DNA: TGTGCCAGCGTCTTGGTCAGGCCACACCGGGGCACTGAAGCTTTCTTT. Residues: CASVLVRPHRGTEAFF.

The J gene is TRBJ2-4, the V gene TRBV30; D possibly corresponds to TRBD2 (6 bases). CDR3 size: 12 residues. V shed 7 bases and J shed 6 bases, with 13 bases lying between them. Germline CDR1 is GTSNPN and CDR2 is SVGIG (reference sequence). The CDR3 DNA is TGTGCCTTAGACGACGGGGGAAACATTCAGTACTTC. Protein product: CALDDGGNIQYF.

Concerning this clone: This specimen includes other DNA sequences encoding the same CDR3. The chain couples TRBV5-6 to TRBJ2-7; 7 bases align to TRBD1. CDR3 length: 13 residues. Trimming cost V 7 bases and J 0 bases; bases outside gene matches: 4. Per germline, CDR1 SGHDT and CDR2 YYEEEE. CDR3 sequence (DNA): TGTGCCAGCCTTAGGACAGGCTCCTACGAGCAGTACTTC. Translation gives CASLRTGSYEQYF.

The CDR3 DNA sequence: TGCGCCAGCAGCCAAGCAAGGGACAGACCGAACACTGAAGCTTTCTTT. Translation gives CASSQARDRPNTEAFF. The genes are TRBV4-3 and TRBJ1-1; TRBD1 matches at 7 bases. Trimming at V came to 1 base and at J to 1 base, leaving 6 bases not matched to a gene. Looked up from germline, CDR1 is LGHNA and CDR2 is YSLEER. The length of the CDR3 is 16 residues.

The chain couples TRBV11-2 to TRBJ1-4; D is unresolved. Germline CDR1 SGHAT, CDR2 FQNNGV. The V and J ends lost 5 bases and 4 bases respectively, with 11 bases between them. The CDR3 sequence is 14 residues long. The CDR3 nucleotides read TGTGCCAGCAGCCGCTTAGGAGTTAATGAAAAACTGTTTTTT. Amino acid sequence: CASSRLGVNEKLFF.

The chain employs TRBV28 and TRBJ1-4, with D uncertain. V dropped 6 bases and J dropped 5 bases, with 10 bases sitting between them. CDR1 is MDHEN and CDR2 is SYDVKM in the germline V gene. The CDR3 extends over 13 amino acids. The CDR3 is CASRPRINEKLFF. CDR3 DNA sequence: TGTGCCAGCAGGCCCAGGATAAATGAAAAACTGTTTTTT.

The gene calls are TRBV11-2 and TRBJ1-3; the D is unclear. The CDR3 is made up of 16 amino acids. From germline, CDR1 is SGHAT and CDR2 FQNNGV. V lost 5 bases and J lost 0, with 14 bases in between. CDR3 loop: CASSPQQIHSGNTIYF. CDR3 nucleotides: TGTGCCAGCAGCCCCCAACAGATCCACTCTGGAAACACCATATATTTT.

The chain carries TRBV5-1 and TRBJ2-7; no firm D call. The V gene's germline CDR1 is SGHRS and CDR2 YFSETQ. The V end was cut by 1 base, the J end by 0 bases, with 11 bases between. The CDR3 extends over 15 amino acids. This CDR3 is CASSLSQEPSYEQYF. The CDR3, as DNA: TGCGCCAGCAGCTTGAGTCAGGAACCCTCCTACGAGCAGTACTTC.

This clone was picked up one time. The chain recombines TRBV5-1 with TRBJ1-6; D is uncertain. The CDR3 is made up of 19 amino acids. Germline CDR1 and CDR2: SGHRS and YFSETQ. Trimming removed 0 bases from V and 0 bases from J, with 16 bases in between. Written as DNA, the CDR3 is TGCGCCAGCAGCTTGGATGTCCGGGGATCGTCCTCCTATAATTCACCCCTCCACTTT. Translated: CASSLDVRGSSSYNSPLHF.

This chain uses TRBV12-3 or TRBV12-4 with TRBJ1-1; D is uncertain. The CDR3 is 13 amino acids. V was pared by 6 bases and J by 7 bases, with 15 bases between. CDR3 DNA: TGTGCCAGCAGCGATGATCTAGGCGGTGAAGCTTTCTTT. Encoded protein: CASSDDLGGEAFF.

The rearrangement joins TRBV19 to TRBJ2-6; D not resolved. The V and J ends lost 5 bases and 4 bases respectively, with 6 bases between them. Per the germline V gene, CDR1 is LNHDA and CDR2 is SQIVND (reference sequence). This CDR3 contains 13 residues. The CDR3 coding sequence is TGTGCCAGTAGTGTGGCCGGGGCCAACGTCCTGACTTTC. Protein: CASSVAGANVLTF.

The chain recombines TRBV9 with TRBJ2-7, with 9 bases that match TRBD1. CDR3 length: 15 amino acids. Germline loops: CDR1 SGDLS, CDR2 YYNGEE. V shed 0 bases, J shed 5 bases, and the junction held 6 bases outside the gene matches. The chain's CDR3 is CASSVEGDRAHEQYF. In nucleotides, the CDR3 is TGTGCCAGCAGCGTAGAGGGGGACAGGGCCCACGAGCAGTACTTC.

The chain links TRBV12-1 to TRBJ1-1. TRBV12-1 is noted as a pseudogene. This CDR3 comprises 19 residues. The CDR3 DNA is TGTGCCAGCAGCCCCAGCCGGCGGGGGTGCGACGGTAGGGACACTGAAGCTTTCTTT. Encoded protein: CASSPSRRGCDGRDTEAFF.

As concerns this clone: Other nucleotide sequences in the sample specify the same CDR3. This chain joins TRBV3-1 (or the pseudogene TRBV3-2) and TRBJ1-1; a possible D gene is TRBD1 (6 bases). The CDR3 spans 13 residues. Trimming removed 6 bases at V and 3 bases at J, with 11 bases between. Per the germline V gene, CDR1 is LGHDT and CDR2 is YNNKEL (reference sequence). The CDR3 sequence: CASSPRGDTEAFF. The CDR3 nucleotides read TGTGCCAGCAGTCCCAGGGGCGACACTGAAGCTTTCTTT.

This clone was seen just once. The chain links TRBV3-1 (or the pseudogene TRBV3-2) to TRBJ2-3; tentatively, D is TRBD2 (5 bases). Germline loops: CDR1 LGHDT, CDR2 YNNKEL (reference sequence). The CDR3 length is 16 residues. V dropped 1 base and J dropped 6 bases, with 17 bases sitting between them. The CDR3 DNA follows: TGTGCCAGCAGCCAAGTAGTGGTCGGGGTGGGGGATACGCAGTATTTT. This sequence encodes CASSQVVVGVGDTQYF.

The chain links TRBV28 to TRBJ1-1; tentatively, D is TRBD1 (6 bases). The germline V gene has CDR1 MDHEN and CDR2 SYDVKM. The CDR3 has 16 residues. V lost 3 bases and J lost 1, with 15 bases in between. CDR3 region: CASSLAGGAANTEAFF. The CDR3 DNA is TGTGCCAGCAGTTTGGCGGGGGGCGCGGCGAACACTGAAGCTTTCTTT.

This clone was seen only a few times. V usage is TRBV27 and J usage is TRBJ2-7; maybe TRBD1 (6 bases). Trimming shortened V by 8 bases and J by 0 bases, and 14 bases separated the two germline ends. CDR1 is MNHEY, CDR2 SMNVEV, per germline (reference sequence). This CDR3 region has 14 residues. CDR3 loop: CASRADRYSYEQYF. CDR3 nucleotides: TGTGCCAGCCGCGCTGACAGGTACTCCTACGAGCAGTACTTC.

The chain is built from TRBV6-5 and TRBJ2-1, with 10 positions matching TRBD2. The germline V gene encodes CDR1 MNHEY and CDR2 SVGAGI. The V and J ends lost 9 bases and 4 bases, in that order; junction bases with no gene match: 6. The CDR3 has 14 residues. This CDR3 reads CASKAAGGYNEQFF. CDR3 DNA: TGTGCCAGTAAGGCAGCGGGAGGGTACAATGAGCAGTTCTTC.

The J gene is TRBJ1-2, the V gene TRBV6-5; 9 bases line up with TRBD1. This CDR3 is built from 13 residues. CDR1 is MNHEY and CDR2 is SVGAGI in the germline V gene. V shed 6 bases and J 9 bases; nucleotides not matched to a gene: 8. The CDR3 reads CASRRDRAVRYTF. The CDR3 nucleotides read TGTGCCAGCAGACGGGACAGGGCGGTCCGCTACACCTTC.

This clone came up once. This chain connects TRBV5-6 to TRBJ1-2; D might be TRBD1 (6 bases). This CDR3 comprises 14 residues. CDR1 and CDR2 from the germline V gene are SGHDT and YYEEEE. The germline V and J ends were trimmed by 0 bases and 4 bases, with 10 bases remaining between them. This CDR3 is CASSLGLGGYGYTF. CDR3 in DNA: TGTGCCAGCAGCTTGGGGTTAGGGGGCTATGGCTACACCTTC.

This chain uses TRBV3-1 (or the pseudogene TRBV3-2) with TRBJ1-2, with D perhaps matching TRBD1 (5 bases). Germline V gives CDR1 LGHDT, CDR2 YNNKEL (reference sequence). The V gene lost 2 bases and the J gene lost 8 bases, with 21 bases spanning the gap. There are 16 residues in the CDR3. For the CDR3, the DNA is TGTGCCAGCAGCCAACTCCTTACAGGAGAGGTGGTAGGCTACACCTTC. Translating gives CASSQLLTGEVVGYTF.